These T cell receptor beta chains were read from a single sample in a study of vaccination and CD4 T cells after COVID-19. MiXCR, applied by TCRdb to the PCR reads, yields one record per CDR3 protein. The data hold thousands of distinct CDR3 sequences, with under 40% observed a single time. Their antigens remain unidentified. Sequenced input: CD4+ T cells from blood, cultured in vitro. These receptors were collected from a human donor in good health. CDR3s include the opening cysteine and the closing phenylalanine or tryptophan. Each record gives: J gene, D gene, V gene, clone size, CDR3 DNA, CDR3 protein. D genes are given only for firm matches. Rows may omit the clone size; those that give it use once, few, many or a size class.

>TRBJ2-3|.|TRBV20-1|few
TGCAGTGCTGTCGGCGGTGAGGGCACAGATACGCAGTATTTT
CSAVGGEGTDTQYF
>TRBJ2-7|TRBD1|TRBV6-1|.
TGTGCCAGCATGGGACAGGGGGCCTCCTACGAGCAGTACTTC
CASMGQGASYEQYF
>TRBJ1-1|TRBD1|TRBV24-1|few
TGTGCCACCAGTGACACCCGACAGGGCGGCACTGAAGCTTTCTTT
CATSDTRQGGTEAFF
>TRBJ1-1|.|TRBV20-1|.
TGCAGTGCTAGAGATTATAGGGAATGGGAAGCTTTCTTT
CSARDYREWEAFF
>TRBJ1-2|TRBD1|TRBV28|.
TGTGCCAGCAGTTCGGGACAGGACTATGGCTACACCTTC
CASSSGQDYGYTF
>TRBJ2-7|.|TRBV20-1|few
TGCAGTGCCAAGGGTGTCGAGCAGTACTTC
CSAKGVEQYF
>TRBJ1-2|.|TRBV6-2/TRBV6-3|few
TGTGCCAGCAGACAAGGGTACGGCTACACCTTC
CASRQGYGYTF
>TRBJ1-6|.|TRBV29-1|.
TGCAGCGTCCGACGGGGCTCCTATAATTCACCCCTCCACTTT
CSVRRGSYNSPLHF
>TRBJ2-3|TRBD2|TRBV7-9|few
TGTGCCAGCAGCCCCCGGCTGGGAGCGGGAGCGTCTTCCACAGATACGCAGTATTTT
CASSPRLGAGASSTDTQYF
>TRBJ2-1|.|TRBV20-1|few
TGCAGTGCTAACCACAGGGCAGCATACAATGAGCAGTTCTTC
CSANHRAAYNEQFF
>TRBJ1-1|.|TRBV6-5|.
TGTGCCAGCAGTTACGCCCCGGGGGAGAACACTGAAGCTTTCTTT
CASSYAPGENTEAFF
>TRBJ2-7|TRBD2|TRBV7-8|few
TGTGCCAGCAGCTCGACTAGCGGGTACGAGCAGTACTTC
CASSSTSGYEQYF
>TRBJ2-1|.|TRBV20-1|.
TGCAGTGCTTTCCTATACAATGAGCAGTTCTTC
CSAFLYNEQFF
>TRBJ2-3|.|TRBV5-1|.
TGCGCCAGCAGCTTGATACCTCCCCCGGGCACAGATACGCAGTATTTT
CASSLIPPPGTDTQYF
>TRBJ2-1|TRBD2|TRBV28|.
TGTGCCTCGACTAGCGGGAGCGGCAATGAGCAGTTCTTC
CASTSGSGNEQFF
>TRBJ2-7|TRBD2|TRBV20-1|few
TGCAGTGCCGCGAGCGGGAGTGGTTACGAGCAGTACTTC
CSAASGSGYEQYF
>TRBJ2-2|.|TRBV28|.
TGTGCCAGCATTAGGGCAAACACCGGGGAGCTGTTTTTT
CASIRANTGELFF
>TRBJ1-3|.|TRBV7-2|few
TGTGCCAGCAGCGTACCCAGGGCTGGAAACACCATATATTTT
CASSVPRAGNTIYF
>TRBJ2-7|TRBD2|TRBV2|.
TGTGCCAGCAGGGGGACTAGCGGGGGCTACGAGCAGTACTTC
CASRGTSGGYEQYF
>TRBJ1-6|.|TRBV20-1|few
TGCAGTGCTAGAGATGGCAGGGGAACCTCACCCCTCCACTTT
CSARDGRGTSPLHF
>TRBJ2-5|.|TRBV5-4|few
TGTGCCAGCAGCTTGGGGGGAGGTCGGCAAGAGACCCAGTACTTC
CASSLGGGRQETQYF
>TRBJ2-7|TRBD2|TRBV20-1|.
TGCAGTGCTAGAGATTTTGGGACTAGCGGGAACGAGCAGTACTTC
CSARDFGTSGNEQYF
>TRBJ1-5|.|TRBV6-1|medium-sized
TGTGCCAGCAGTGAAGTGAGGGTGCCCCAGCATTTT
CASSEVRVPQHF
>TRBJ1-5|.|TRBV15|few
TGTGCCACCAGCAGAGAGTACGGCAGCAATCAGCCCCAGCATTTT
CATSREYGSNQPQHF
>TRBJ1-2|.|TRBV5-8|.
TGTGCCAGCAGCTTAACAGGGAGAGCTAACTATGGCTACACCTTC
CASSLTGRANYGYTF
>TRBJ2-5|.|TRBV19|few
TGTGCCAGTAGACAGTCGGGAGAGACCCAGTACTTC
CASRQSGETQYF
>TRBJ2-3|.|TRBV7-2|few
TGTGCCAGCAGACTCAGCGGATCGGGGTACACAGATACGCAGTATTTT
CASRLSGSGYTDTQYF
>TRBJ1-3|.|TRBV7-9|.
TGTGCCAGCAGCTTAGGACCCCTGACTGGAAACACCATATATTTT
CASSLGPLTGNTIYF
>TRBJ1-1|.|TRBV20-1|.
TGCAGTCGTCCCGGCCGTCAGGAGGGGAACACTGAAGCTTTCTTT
CSRPGRQEGNTEAFF
>TRBJ2-5|TRBD2|TRBV5-1|few
TGCGCCAGCAGCGGTGGGACTAGCGGGCCAGAGACCCAGTACTTC
CASSGGTSGPETQYF
>TRBJ2-7|.|TRBV30|.
TGTGCCTGGAGGGACCATACTAGCAGCCCCTACGAGCAGTACTTC
CAWRDHTSSPYEQYF
>TRBJ2-5|TRBD2|TRBV5-1|.
TGCGCCAGCAGCCCGGTGGGGGGGATGCAGACCCAGTACTTC
CASSPVGGMQTQYF
>TRBJ2-7|.|TRBV28|few
TGTGCCAGCAGTTTATTGGCCCCCCAGCGCCATCTAAAATACGAGCAGTACTTC
CASSLLAPQRHLKYEQYF
>TRBJ2-7|.|TRBV20-1|few
TGCAGTGCTAGAATGCCTCCCAGGAGACGCTCCTACGAGCAGTACTTC
CSARMPPRRRSYEQYF
>TRBJ2-1|.|TRBV6-1|few
TGTGCCAGCAGTGAATATAGGTCTAGCGATTACAATGAGCAGTTCTTC
CASSEYRSSDYNEQFF
>TRBJ2-5|.|TRBV28|.
TGTGCCAGCAGTTTATCCTCAAAGGGCCAGTACTTC
CASSLSSKGQYF